This T cell receptor beta chain comes out of a study of T cells in Graves' hyperthyroidism and ophthalmopathy. The wider study: Prior to any treatment, at the point of initial diagnosis, peripheral blood was collected. Study-wide results and caveats: Most thyroid-expanded clonotypes above 0.001 were also found in blood. From stable hyperthyroidism, ophthalmopathy was separated by a 13 V-J model.

This clonotype showed up many times. Its antigen is undetermined. Amplification targeted TCR beta CDR3 regions from RNA transcripts. The HTBI set primed first-round TCR CDR3 RT-PCR. TCRdb re-analysed the multiplex PCR reads in MiXCR, keeping a single row per CDR3 protein. The sample records about 520,000 distinct CDR3 sequences, roughly 24% being singletons. The J segment lost 2 bases and the V segment lost 6 bases, leaving 6 bases of the junction unmatched. In germline, CDR1 is MNHEY, CDR2 SVGAGI. The CDR3 runs to 15 residues. The sequencing input was blood. The TCR sequence derives from a woman between 25 and 40 years old with Graves' ophthalmopathy. The chain links TRBV6-5 to TRBJ2-5, with 10 nucleotides matching TRBD1. CDR3 bases: TGTGCCAGCAGAAAGACGGGACAGGGGCAAGAGACCCAGTACTTC. Translating it yields CASRKTGQGQETQYF.